Each of the 26 T cell receptor beta chains below was sequenced from the same sample in a study of T cell repertoires in cytomegalovirus infection. TCRdb ran MiXCR on the reads and lists one entry per CDR3 protein. The profile shows 150,000 to 200,000 distinct CDR3 sequences, approximately 30% of them singletons. Sequences were obtained from PBMCs. The receptors shown here come from a human donor in good health (CMV status not recorded). Some clones in this sample may be carry-over from other donors' samples.

The chain links TRBV19 to TRBJ1-5; D remains unclear. Germline CDR1 reads LNHDA; CDR2 reads SQIVND (reference sequence). V dropped 4 bases and J dropped 0 bases, with 10 bases sitting between them. The CDR3 runs 15 residues. CDR3 DNA: TGTGCCAGTAGTAAGGTAGGAGGTAGCAATCAGCCCCAGCATTTT. Translation: CASSKVGGSNQPQHF.

The chain employs TRBV7-8 and TRBJ1-2, with 9 bases lining up with TRBD1. Germline trimming cut 4 bases from V and 7 bases from J; bases unmatched to any gene: 13. This CDR3 is built from 16 residues. Germline lookup yields CDR1 SGHVS and CDR2 FQNEAQ. The CDR3 region is CASSSYRDRVRSGYTF. The CDR3 nucleotides are TGTGCCAGCAGCTCCTACCGGGACAGGGTTCGAAGTGGCTACACCTTC.

This chain's CDR3 is CASSLVGGEKLFF. As DNA, the CDR3 is TGTGCCAGCAGTTTAGTTGGGGGTGAAAAACTGTTTTTT. The chain combines TRBV12-3 or TRBV12-4 with TRBJ1-4, with D tentatively TRBD1 (5 bases). The CDR3 loop spans 13 amino acids. V was shortened by 1 base and J by 7 bases, with 7 bases between the two germline ends.

This clonotype appeared a few times. This rearrangement joins TRBV7-9 to TRBJ2-3; 11 nucleotides match TRBD2. Germline CDR1 reads SEHNR; CDR2 reads FQNEAQ (reference sequence). V was pared by 5 bases and J by 4 bases, with 5 bases of the junction left unmatched. The CDR3 runs to 15 residues. The CDR3 bases are TGTGCCAGCAGCCGGGGACTAGCGGAATCAGATACGCAGTATTTT. Its translation is CASSRGLAESDTQYF. Based on the CDR3 plus reference TRBV7-9 and TRBJ2-3, the full variable domain is DTGVSQNPRHKITKRGQNVTFRCDPISEHNRLYWYRQTLGQGPEFLTYFQNEAQLEKSRLLSDRFSAERPKGSFSTLEIQRTEQGDSAMYLCASSRGLAESDTQYFGPGTRLTVL.

A single count supports this clonotype. V is TRBV5-1 and J is TRBJ2-1; possibly TRBD1 for D (6 bases). Trimming took off 7 bases at V and 9 bases at J, with 17 bases between the two ends. The CDR3 sequence is 13 residues long. In germline, CDR1 is SGHRS, CDR2 YFSETQ. CDR3 sequence reads: CASETGTRGEQFF. The CDR3, as DNA: TGCGCCAGCGAGACCGGGACAAGGGGTGAGCAGTTCTTC.

The chain employs TRBV18 and TRBJ1-6, with a possible D match to TRBD1 (6 bases). Per the germline V gene, CDR1 is KGHSH and CDR2 is LQKENI. CDR3 length equals 15 residues. Deletions cut 2 bases from V and 7 bases from J, with 12 bases between. CDR3 amino acids: CASSPGAGVNSPLHF. DNA of the CDR3: TGTGCCAGCTCACCAGGGGCAGGGGTAAATTCACCCCTCCACTTT.

This clonotype has a handful of counts. CDR3 in DNA: TGTGCCAGCAGTAGGAGCGGATCCTCCTACAATGAGCAGTTCTTC. Translating it yields CASSRSGSSYNEQFF. The J gene is TRBJ2-1, the V gene TRBV12-3 or TRBV12-4, with D tentatively TRBD2 (5 bases). The CDR3 is 15 residues long. V was cut by 5 bases and J by 0 bases, with 11 bases left in between.

This clonotype showed up just a few times. The CDR3 reads CSAGLWRTDTQYF. In nucleotides, the CDR3 is TGCAGTGCTGGACTCTGGCGCACAGATACGCAGTATTTT. This sequence joins TRBV20-1 and TRBJ2-3; D might be TRBD2 (5 bases). This CDR3 comprises 13 residues. V was cut by 5 bases and J by 1 base, with 10 bases left in between. Germline V gives CDR1 DFQATT, CDR2 SNEGSKA (reference sequence).

On this clonotype: The junction does not match germline at one end; this may be a read error. The gene calls are TRBV3-1 and TRBJ2-2; D is perhaps TRBD2 (5 bases). The CDR3 is 15 amino acids. CDR1 is LGHDT, CDR2 YNNKEL, per germline (reference sequence). CDR3 nucleotides: TGTGCCAGCAGCCAAAACCCCGGGAACTCCGGGGAGCTGTTTTTT. Residues: CASSQNPGNSGELFF.

This clonotype was detected a few times. The chain is built from TRBV12-5 and TRBJ1-1; D is undetermined. Trimming left V 5 bases short and J 4 bases short, with 11 bases between. This CDR3 has 13 amino acids. Germline assignment: CDR1 LGHNT and CDR2 FRNRAP. CDR3 residues: CASGPGLRTEAFF. CDR3 in DNA: TGTGCTAGTGGTCCGGGCCTACGCACTGAAGCTTTCTTT.

This clonotype turned up a few times. The chain carries TRBV4-1 and TRBJ2-1; TRBD2 might be the D (5 bases). Per the germline V gene, CDR1 is MGHRA and CDR2 is YSYEKL. The length of the CDR3 is 15 residues. Trimming removed 4 bases at V and 6 bases at J, with 16 bases between. The CDR3 loop is CASSRTRDYRNEQFF. In DNA form, the CDR3 reads TGCGCCAGCAGCCGGACTCGAGACTACCGCAATGAGCAGTTCTTC.

This clonotype was observed at least ten times. This sequence joins TRBV12-3 or TRBV12-4 and TRBJ1-1, with 7 bases fitting TRBD1. The V gene end was trimmed by 6 bases and the J gene end by 4 bases; junction bases not matched to a gene: 11. This CDR3 contains 15 residues. The CDR3: CASRQTGTGGTEAFF. In DNA form, the CDR3 reads TGTGCCAGCAGACAGACAGGGACTGGAGGCACTGAAGCTTTCTTT.

This chain connects TRBV29-1 to TRBJ1-2; TRBD1 agrees at 9 bases. The germline V gene has CDR1 SQVTM and CDR2 ANQGSEA. The CDR3 runs 14 residues. CDR3 sequence reads: CGARAGTGTNGYTF. In DNA form, the CDR3 reads TGCGGCGCCCGAGCGGGGACAGGGACTAATGGCTACACCTTC.

The V gene is TRBV7-2, the J gene TRBJ1-1; no definite D call. Trimming shortened V by 2 bases and J by 6 bases, and 4 bases separated the two germline ends. CDR3 length equals 11 residues. Germline lookup yields CDR1 SGHTA and CDR2 FQGNSA. Written as DNA, the CDR3 is TGTGCCAGCAGCTTACAGTCTGAAGCTTTCTTT. This encodes CASSLQSEAFF.

CDR3 bases: TGTGCCACCAGTGACTCCGGACCTTTTAAGACAGATACGCAGTATTTT. Its protein is CATSDSGPFKTDTQYF. The rearrangement links TRBV24-1 to TRBJ2-3; no firm D call. Trimming took off 4 bases at V and 3 bases at J, with 16 bases between the two ends. This CDR3 spans 16 amino acids. The germline V gene encodes CDR1 KGHDR and CDR2 SFDVKD.

This rearrangement joins TRBV6-5 to TRBJ2-5; 7 bases agree with TRBD1. Trimming cost V 5 bases and J 4 bases; bases outside gene matches: 7. Looked up from germline, CDR1 is MNHEY and CDR2 is SVGAGI. The CDR3 length is 14 residues. CDR3 in amino acids: CASSKGTERETQYF. DNA for the CDR3: TGTGCCAGCAGTAAAGGGACAGAGAGAGAGACCCAGTACTTC.

Details on this clonotype: One base away lies a much larger clone, so this may be a sequencing read error. The CDR3 protein is CASSSPLGQGANEQFF. The CDR3 DNA is TGTGCCAGCAGTTCACCCCTGGGACAGGGGGCGAATGAGCAGTTCTTC. V is TRBV7-1 and J is TRBJ2-1; 12 bases map to TRBD1. TRBV7-1 is recorded as an ORF, its role being uncertain. V dropped 6 bases and J dropped 7; count of bases not matched to a gene: 10. The CDR3 consists of 16 residues.

This clonotype has more than one count but fewer than ten. The J gene is TRBJ1-2, the V gene TRBV5-1; D is unclear. Germline V gene sequence: CDR1 SGHRS, CDR2 YFSETQ. The CDR3 covers 13 residues. Between the trimmed V and J ends, which lost 0 bases and 5 bases, there was a span of 8 bases. CDR3 residues: CASSLERPYGYTF. In nucleotides, the CDR3 is TGCGCCAGCAGCTTGGAGCGCCCTTATGGCTACACCTTC.

Many counts were recorded for this clonotype. V is TRBV6-1 and J is TRBJ2-7; no clear D gene. V gave up 3 bases and J gave up 3 bases, with 6 bases separating them. Germline lookup yields CDR1 MNHNS and CDR2 SASEGT. The length of the CDR3 is 12 residues. The CDR3 reads CASSEDGYEQYF. DNA of the CDR3: TGTGCCAGCAGTGAGGACGGCTACGAGCAGTACTTC.

This clonotype came up many times. The chain uses TRBV7-2 and TRBJ1-2; D is perhaps TRBD1 (5 bases). The CDR3 runs 14 residues. Trimming took off 1 base at V and 12 bases at J, with 18 bases between the two ends. Germline CDR1 is SGHTA and CDR2 is FQGNSA. The CDR3 nucleotides are TGTGCCAGCAGCTTAGTCGGGGCGCCCGGGGAGGACACCTTC. It specifies CASSLVGAPGEDTF.

The CDR3 loop is CASSLKSRGGFGANVLTF. The CDR3 DNA reads as TGTGCCAGCAGCTTAAAATCCAGGGGGGGTTTTGGGGCCAACGTCCTGACTTTC. V usage is TRBV7-3 and J usage is TRBJ2-6; perhaps D is TRBD1 or TRBD2 (7 bases each). V lost 1 base to trimming and J lost 3 bases, with 16 bases between them. The CDR3 has 18 amino acids. CDR1 is SGHTA and CDR2 is FQGTGA in the germline V gene. The whole variable domain, filled in from reference TRBV7-3 and TRBJ2-6, reads GAGVSQTPSNKVTEKGKYVELRCDPISGHTALYWYRQSLGQGPEFLIYFQGTGAADDSGLPNDRFFAVRPEGSVSTLKIQRTERGDSAVYLCASSLKSRGGFGANVLTFGAGSRLTVL.

The V call is TRBV14, the J call TRBJ2-7; no definite D call. Trimming took 2 bases from V and 4 from J, leaving 6 bases between them. This CDR3 comprises 12 residues. Germline V CDR1 and CDR2: SGHDN, FVKESK. The CDR3 region is CASSQTIYEQYF. CDR3 nucleotide sequence: TGTGCCAGCAGCCAAACGATTTACGAGCAGTACTTC.

The chain links TRBV11-3 to TRBJ2-3; 11 bases agree with TRBD2. Germline-derived CDR1 and CDR2 are SGHNT and YENEEA. CDR3 length: 17 residues. V was clipped by 5 bases and J by 5 bases; unmatched bases: 12. Here the CDR3 reads CASSTDGTSGGQDTQYF. CDR3 nucleotide sequence: TGTGCCAGCAGCACAGACGGGACTAGCGGAGGACAAGATACGCAGTATTTT.

The rearrangement uses TRBV2 and TRBJ2-7; unclear D gene. Trimming removed 3 bases from V and 4 bases from J, with 13 bases in between. Germline CDR1 is SNHLY and CDR2 is FYNNEI. This CDR3 comprises 14 residues. The CDR3 protein is CASSDQQAPYEQYF. The DNA for the CDR3 is TGTGCCAGCAGTGATCAGCAGGCCCCTTACGAGCAGTACTTC.

The rearrangement links TRBV7-8 to TRBJ2-1, with 7 positions matching TRBD1. The CDR3 is 16 amino acids. Losses at the gene ends were 5 bases for V and 1 base for J; bases not matched to a gene: 8. From germline, CDR1 is SGHVS and CDR2 FQNEAQ. CDR3 amino acids: CASSDVDRSSYNEQFF. For the CDR3, the DNA is TGTGCCAGCAGCGACGTGGACAGGTCATCCTACAATGAGCAGTTCTTC.

This clonotype occurred many times. The rearrangement joins TRBV7-2 to TRBJ1-5, with 8 bases that match TRBD1. Germline trimming cut 5 bases from V and 5 bases from J; bases unmatched to any gene: 8. The CDR3 loop spans 15 amino acids. Germline V lookup: CDR1 SGHTA, CDR2 FQGNSA. The CDR3 sequence: CASSLQAGQDQPQHF. In DNA form, the CDR3 reads TGTGCCAGCAGCCTTCAAGCGGGACAGGATCAGCCCCAGCATTTT.